This is a list of T cell receptor beta chains from one sample in a study of shared clonotypes between healthy human individuals. Produced via immunoSEQ multiplex PCR; TCRdb's table is partial and in-frame only. Of 2 million to 2.5 million clones detected, approximately 94% appear once; the ten largest clones hold 0.85% to 1.2%. What was sequenced was naive CD8+ T cells sorted from blood. These receptors were collected from a young man in good health. Both conserved end residues are part of each CDR3. D genes are given only for firm matches. A clone size is listed for some rows: how often the clone was seen (once, few, many), or a class if it is expanded.

V	J	size	D	DNA	CDR3
TRBV7-8	TRBJ2-1	NA	NA	TGTGCCAGCAGCCGCAAGACCAGCTACAATGAGCAGTTCTTC	CASSRKTSYNEQFF
TRBV27	TRBJ2-2	NA	TRBD2	TGTGCCAGCAGTTCGTTAGCGGGAGGGACCGGGGAGCTGTTTTTT	CASSSLAGGTGELFF
TRBV6-6	TRBJ2-7	NA	NA	TGTGCCAGCAGCGCCCGGGAGCGGGTGTGGGCCTACGAGCAGTACTTC	CASSARERVWAYEQYF
TRBV13	TRBJ2-2	NA	NA	TGTGCCAGCAGCCGCCCGGAGGAGGGGGAGCTGTTTTTT	CASSRPEEGELFF
TRBV5-4	TRBJ2-7	NA	NA	TGTGCCAGCAGCCTGGGACATTACTACGAGCAGTACTTC	CASSLGHYYEQYF
TRBV28	TRBJ2-7	NA	NA	TGTGCCAGCAGTTTATCCGGGGTCGGTTCCTACGAGCAGTACTTC	CASSLSGVGSYEQYF
TRBV6-5	TRBJ1-1	once	TRBD1	TGTGCCAGCAGTTACCGACAGGGGATAGAAGCTTTCTTT	CASSYRQGIEAFF
TRBV9	TRBJ2-7	NA	TRBD2	TGTGCCAGCAGCCCCTGGGGGGGAGCGTACGAGCAGTACTTC	CASSPWGGAYEQYF
TRBV12-5	TRBJ1-2	NA	TRBD1	TGTGCTAGTGGTTTGGTCGGACTCCGGACAGGGGACTATGGCTACACCTTC	CASGLVGLRTGDYGYTF
TRBV30	TRBJ1-1	once	NA	TGTGCCTGGAGTGTAAAGGGGTTTAGGAGTAACACTGAAGCTTTCTTT	CAWSVKGFRSNTEAFF
TRBV12-5	TRBJ1-5	few	NA	TGTGCTAGTGCCGGGACCGAGAATGGCAATCAGCCCCAGCATTTT	CASAGTENGNQPQHF
TRBV15	TRBJ2-3	NA	NA	TGTGCCACCAGCAGGAGAGCACGCACAGATACGCAGTATTTT	CATSRRARTDTQYF
TRBV7-9	TRBJ2-3	NA	TRBD2	TGTGCCAGCAGCTTAGCCTCTAGCGGGCGAGGAGATACGCAGTATTTT	CASSLASSGRGDTQYF
TRBV5-4	TRBJ2-1	NA	TRBD2	TGTGCCAGCAGCTTGGTGGGAGGGCCATTCTACAATGAGCAGTTCTTC	CASSLVGGPFYNEQFF
TRBV5-4	TRBJ2-5	once	NA	TGTGCCAGCAGCTCCGGGGACCAAGAGACCCAGTACTTC	CASSSGDQETQYF
TRBV11-2	TRBJ2-2	NA	TRBD2	TGTGCCAGCAGCTCCCTGGCTAGCGGGAGGGCCACCGGGGAGCTGTTTTTT	CASSSLASGRATGELFF
TRBV18	TRBJ1-6	NA	NA	TGTGCCAGCTCACCACCGTTCCTCGTTGAAGGTTCACCCCTCCACTTT	CASSPPFLVEGSPLHF
TRBV6-5	TRBJ2-3	NA	NA	TGTGCCAGCAGCCATGCTAGCACAGATACGCAGTATTTT	CASSHASTDTQYF
TRBV2	TRBJ2-5	NA	NA	TGTGCCAGCAGTGGACCGGCCGGGATCTCCCAAGAGACCCAGTACTTC	CASSGPAGISQETQYF
TRBV4-1	TRBJ2-7	NA	NA	TGCGCCAGCAGCCAAGGTCAACTCTACGAGCAGTACTTC	CASSQGQLYEQYF
TRBV4-1	TRBJ1-4	NA	NA	TGCGCCAGCAGCCAAGTACGGGCTATTAATGAAAAACTGTTTTTT	CASSQVRAINEKLFF
TRBV27	TRBJ2-7	NA	NA	TGTGCCAGCAGTCAGGGTGAAGGGGACTACGAGCAGTACTTC	CASSQGEGDYEQYF
TRBV5-4	TRBJ1-1	NA	NA	TGTGCCAGCAGCCCCTCGTGGGGCCCCATGAACACTGAAGCTTTCTTT	CASSPSWGPMNTEAFF
TRBV4-1	TRBJ1-1	NA	NA	TGCGCCAGCAGTCTTAATCTGAACACTGAAGCTTTCTTT	CASSLNLNTEAFF
TRBV13	TRBJ2-2	NA	NA	TGTGCCAGCAGCAGAGACACCCTGAACACCGGGGAGCTGTTTTTT	CASSRDTLNTGELFF
TRBV6-1	TRBJ1-4	NA	NA	TGTGCCAGCAGTGAAGCGCGCCTAACTAATGAAAAACTGTTTTTT	CASSEARLTNEKLFF
TRBV2	TRBJ1-2	few	NA	TGTGCCAGCAGTCTCGGGGTCTATTATGGCTACACCTTC	CASSLGVYYGYTF
TRBV5-6	TRBJ1-5	NA	TRBD1	TGTGCCAGCAGCACAACAGGGGGCGCGCAGCCCCAGCATTTT	CASSTTGGAQPQHF
TRBV30	TRBJ2-7	NA	NA	TGTGCCTGGACCCCTAGCCGGATGGAAACGAGGCAGTACTTC	CAWTPSRMETRQYF
TRBV7-8	TRBJ2-5	NA	NA	TGTGCCAGCAGCTTTTGGGACCAAGAGACCCAGTACTTC	CASSFWDQETQYF
TRBV4-1	TRBJ2-1	NA	TRBD2	TGCGCCAGCAGCCTAAGCGGGGGGTTCAATGAGCAGTTCTTC	CASSLSGGFNEQFF
TRBV7-9	TRBJ1-2	NA	NA	TGTGCCAGCAGGCCAACAGGCCCCCTAAATGGCTACACCTTC	CASRPTGPLNGYTF
TRBV29-1	TRBJ2-5	NA	TRBD1	TGCAGCGTTGAAGATCAAACAGGGGCAGAGACCCAGTACTTC	CSVEDQTGAETQYF
TRBV13	TRBJ2-3	NA	TRBD2	TGTGCCAGCAGCCCAGGACTAGCGGGAGGGTTCACAGATACGCAGTATTTT	CASSPGLAGGFTDTQYF
TRBV6-5	TRBJ1-5	NA	TRBD1	TGTGCCAGCAGTTCCGGACAGGGCGGACGCAATCAGCCCCAGCATTTT	CASSSGQGGRNQPQHF
TRBV5-1	TRBJ2-7	NA	TRBD2	TGCGCCAGCAGCACCGGACTAGCGGGAGCAGTTTTCGAGCAGTACTTC	CASSTGLAGAVFEQYF
TRBV7-3	TRBJ2-3	NA	NA	TGTGCCAGCAGCTTAACGTTTGGATTCACAGATACGCAGTATTTT	CASSLTFGFTDTQYF
TRBV19	TRBJ2-1	NA	NA	TGTGCCAGTAGTATAGATCGCGGAGAGCAGTTCTTC	CASSIDRGEQFF
TRBV9	TRBJ1-2	NA	NA	TGTGCCAGCAGCGTAAGCCCGTTTACGGGGGAGAATGGCTACACCTTC	CASSVSPFTGENGYTF
TRBV27	TRBJ1-5	NA	TRBD1	TGTGCCAGCAGTTTATTAGGGACAGGGCTCGGAAATCAGCCCCAGCATTTT	CASSLLGTGLGNQPQHF
TRBV29-1	TRBJ2-5	NA	TRBD2	TGCAGCGTTGAAGAGTACGAAGAGCGGGGTCAAGAGACCCAGTACTTC	CSVEEYEERGQETQYF
TRBV9	TRBJ1-2	NA	NA	TGTGCCAGCAGCGTAGGGCTGGATAACTATGGCTACACCTTC	CASSVGLDNYGYTF
TRBV13	TRBJ2-4	NA	NA	TGTGCCAGCAGCTTAGGCCGGGACATTCAGTACTTC	CASSLGRDIQYF
TRBV2	TRBJ1-5	NA	NA	TGTGCCAGCAGGTACGGTGTGGATTGGCCCCAGCATTTT	CASRYGVDWPQHF
TRBV7-8	TRBJ2-7	NA	NA	TGTGCCAGCAGCTCGGCTTCCGCCTACGAGCAGTACTTC	CASSSASAYEQYF
TRBV11-2	TRBJ2-3	NA	TRBD2	TGTGCCAGCAGCTTATTAGCGGGGCGCACAGATACGCAGTATTTT	CASSLLAGRTDTQYF
TRBV6-5	TRBJ2-2	NA	NA	TGTGCCAGCGCCTGGGGAGCGACCGGGGAGCTGTTTTTT	CASAWGATGELFF
TRBV10-3	TRBJ2-7	NA	NA	TGTGCCATCAGTGAGCAAAAAGGGACGGAAGGCTACGAGCAGTACTTC	CAISEQKGTEGYEQYF
TRBV4-3	TRBJ1-1	NA	NA	TGCGCCAGCAGCCAAGAGGGCCAAGCTTTCTTT	CASSQEGQAFF
TRBV27	TRBJ1-4	NA	NA	TGTGCCAGCACAACGACGGGGGGGATTCGTGAAAAACTGTTTTTT	CASTTTGGIREKLFF
TRBV6-5	TRBJ2-5	NA	NA	TGTGCCAGCAGTTACTCGCAAGGAATCCAAGAGACCCAGTACTTC	CASSYSQGIQETQYF
TRBV7-9	TRBJ2-5	NA	NA	TGTGCCAGCAGCTCCCGGGACACAGCCCTCCAAGAGACCCAGTACTTC	CASSSRDTALQETQYF
TRBV27	TRBJ2-1	NA	TRBD1	TGTGCCAGCAGTGCCCAGGGGGCGGCACCCAGCTCCTACAATGAGCAGTTCTTC	CASSAQGAAPSSYNEQFF
TRBV15	TRBJ2-5	NA	TRBD2	TGTGCCACCAGCAGAGATCGAGGACTAGTCCAGGAGACCCAGTACTTC	CATSRDRGLVQETQYF
TRBV27	TRBJ2-3	NA	NA	TGTGCCAGCTCATTTGCGCTACCGAGCACAGATACGCAGTATTTT	CASSFALPSTDTQYF